The rows below give T cell receptor beta chains drawn from one sample of a study of shared clonotypes between healthy human individuals. This table comes from immunoSEQ multiplex PCR, and its TCRdb copy is limited to in-frame clones, with some not included. This table holds some 630,000 clones, approximately 96% found once. What was sequenced was naive CD8+ T cells sorted from blood. These receptors all stem from a woman under 40 in good health. Both conserved end residues are part of each CDR3. D genes are given only for firm matches. The size field is filled for only some rows; it gives once, few, many or a size class.

D gene: NA
J gene: TRBJ1-1
V gene: TRBV27
clone size: NA
CDR3 protein: CASSLGRGANTEAFF
CDR3 DNA: TGTGCCAGCAGTCTCGGTCGGGGCGCGAACACTGAAGCTTTCTTT

D gene: NA
J gene: TRBJ2-7
V gene: TRBV28
clone size: NA
CDR3 protein: CARAGGPLSYEQYF
CDR3 DNA: TGTGCCAGGGCCGGTGGGCCCCTCTCCTACGAGCAGTACTTC

D gene: TRBD1
J gene: TRBJ2-5
V gene: TRBV12-5
clone size: once
CDR3 protein: CASAPGTGTGKETQYF
CDR3 DNA: TGTGCTAGTGCCCCCGGGACAGGGACCGGGAAAGAGACCCAGTACTTC

D gene: NA
J gene: TRBJ2-5
V gene: TRBV7-9
clone size: NA
CDR3 protein: CASSLAPGEGPQETQYF
CDR3 DNA: TGTGCCAGCAGCTTAGCGCCGGGCGAGGGACCCCAAGAGACCCAGTACTTC

D gene: NA
J gene: TRBJ1-3
V gene: TRBV29-1
clone size: NA
CDR3 protein: CSVEDHRNTIYF
CDR3 DNA: TGCAGCGTTGAAGATCATCGAAACACCATATATTTT

D gene: NA
J gene: TRBJ2-2
V gene: TRBV27
clone size: NA
CDR3 protein: CASSLQKIGELFF
CDR3 DNA: TGTGCCAGCAGTTTGCAGAAAATCGGGGAGCTGTTTTTT

D gene: NA
J gene: TRBJ2-7
V gene: TRBV28
clone size: NA
CDR3 protein: CASSPEGFSSYEQYF
CDR3 DNA: TGTGCCAGCAGCCCTGAGGGGTTTAGCTCCTACGAGCAGTACTTC

D gene: NA
J gene: TRBJ1-1
V gene: TRBV19
clone size: NA
CDR3 protein: CASSIYWSVNTEAFF
CDR3 DNA: TGTGCCAGTAGTATTTACTGGTCTGTGAACACTGAAGCTTTCTTT

D gene: NA
J gene: TRBJ2-1
V gene: TRBV29-1
clone size: NA
CDR3 protein: CSVEEWEQGNEQFF
CDR3 DNA: TGCAGCGTTGAAGAGTGGGAACAGGGAAATGAGCAGTTCTTC

D gene: TRBD1
J gene: TRBJ1-5
V gene: TRBV15
clone size: NA
CDR3 protein: CATSGSTGTQPQHF
CDR3 DNA: TGTGCCACCAGCGGATCGACAGGGACTCAGCCCCAGCATTTT

D gene: TRBD2
J gene: TRBJ2-7
V gene: TRBV9
clone size: NA
CDR3 protein: CASSVGTSGTYEQYF
CDR3 DNA: TGTGCCAGCAGCGTAGGCACTAGCGGGACCTACGAGCAGTACTTC

D gene: NA
J gene: TRBJ2-1
V gene: TRBV5-4
clone size: NA
CDR3 protein: CASSLGLSSYNEQFF
CDR3 DNA: TGTGCCAGCAGCTTGGGACTCAGCTCCTACAATGAGCAGTTCTTC

D gene: NA
J gene: TRBJ2-5
V gene: TRBV27
clone size: NA
CDR3 protein: CASRSRVALGETQYF
CDR3 DNA: TGTGCCAGCAGGTCTAGGGTGGCGCTGGGAGAGACCCAGTACTTC

D gene: NA
J gene: TRBJ2-6
V gene: TRBV11-1
clone size: once
CDR3 protein: CASSLPDSSGANVLTF
CDR3 DNA: TGTGCCAGCAGCTTGCCCGACAGCTCTGGGGCCAACGTCCTGACTTTC

D gene: NA
J gene: TRBJ2-7
V gene: TRBV27
clone size: NA
CDR3 protein: CASRGGTGYEQYF
CDR3 DNA: TGTGCCAGCAGGGGTGGGACGGGCTACGAGCAGTACTTC

D gene: NA
J gene: TRBJ2-5
V gene: TRBV6-1
clone size: NA
CDR3 protein: CASSVGGLTETQYF
CDR3 DNA: TGTGCCAGCAGTGTTGGCGGACTAACTGAGACCCAGTACTTC

D gene: NA
J gene: TRBJ1-1
V gene: TRBV5-1
clone size: NA
CDR3 protein: CASSSGRMNTEAFF
CDR3 DNA: TGCGCCAGCAGCTCCGGACGGATGAACACTGAAGCTTTCTTT

D gene: TRBD2
J gene: TRBJ2-1
V gene: TRBV9
clone size: NA
CDR3 protein: CASSLLAGVGTDEQFF
CDR3 DNA: TGTGCCAGCAGCCTCCTAGCGGGAGTGGGCACGGATGAGCAGTTCTTC

D gene: NA
J gene: TRBJ2-6
V gene: TRBV10-3
clone size: NA
CDR3 protein: CAIRTEGSGANVLTF
CDR3 DNA: TGTGCCATCAGGACGGAGGGCTCTGGGGCCAACGTCCTGACTTTC

D gene: NA
J gene: TRBJ2-7
V gene: TRBV7-9
clone size: NA
CDR3 protein: CASSLGGWEQYF
CDR3 DNA: TGTGCCAGCAGCTTAGGCGGGTGGGAGCAGTACTTC